This T cell receptor (beta chain) was documented in a study of T cell responses to AZD1222 COVID-19 vaccine. Clones were read by immunoSEQ multiplex PCR, and TCRdb kept only the in-frame ones, dropping some. The sample carries under 85,000 clones, less than 95% recorded once. As concerns this clone: The antigen is unknown.

Study-wide points: Just a handful of AZD1222 recipients tested seropositive at baseline. With dominance at 160-218 and 743-854, vaccine-associated CD4 TCRs spanned spike.

Whether given at about 4 or about 12 weeks, second doses were pooled. The CDR3 spans 15 residues. CDR1 and CDR2 from the germline V gene are SGHNT and YENEEA. Trimming removed 5 bases at V and 2 bases at J, with 14 bases between. Sequencing was performed on peripheral blood, taken 28 days after the second AZD1222 dose. The chain joins TRBV11-3 to TRBJ2-3; D is possibly TRBD1 (6 bases). The TCR originated in an adult who received the AZD1222 COVID-19 vaccine. For the CDR3, the DNA is TGTGCCAGCAGCCCACGGACAGACCCCACAGATACGCAGTATTTT. This translates into CASSPRTDPTDTQYF.